This TCR beta chain came from a study of shared clonotypes between healthy human individuals. For the study at large: CD8 memory received one plate per donor, CD8 naive two, CD4 memory three and CD4 naive three.

TCRdb's copy holds only in-frame clones and misses some; the assay was immunoSEQ multiplex PCR. The sample shows roughly 2.5 million clones, 90% to 95% of them seen only once. The CDR3 loop spans 15 amino acids. Between the trimmed V and J ends, which lost 1 base and 1 base, there was a span of 10 bases. Germline V gives CDR1 SGHTA, CDR2 FQGNSA. The clonotype was recovered from a man in his late teens or twenties in good health. The chain employs TRBV7-2 and TRBJ1-1; weak D call: TRBD1 (6 bases). Sequenced material: naive CD4+ T cells sorted from blood. Noted subset: CD45RA+ positively selected. The CDR3 DNA follows: TGTGCCAGCAGCTTAGGGGGGGCCCAGAACACTGAAGCTTTCTTT. It codes for CASSLGGAQNTEAFF.